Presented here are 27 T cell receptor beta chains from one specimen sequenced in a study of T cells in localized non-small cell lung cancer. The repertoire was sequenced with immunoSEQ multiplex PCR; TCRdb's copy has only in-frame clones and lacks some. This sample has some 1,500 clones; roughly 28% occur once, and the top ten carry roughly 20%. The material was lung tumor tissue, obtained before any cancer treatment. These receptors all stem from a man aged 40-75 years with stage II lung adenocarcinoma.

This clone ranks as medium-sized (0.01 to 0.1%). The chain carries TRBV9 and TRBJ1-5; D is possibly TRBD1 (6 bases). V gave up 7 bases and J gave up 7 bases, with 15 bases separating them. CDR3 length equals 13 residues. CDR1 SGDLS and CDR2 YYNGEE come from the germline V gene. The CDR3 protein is CASQVGAWQPQHF. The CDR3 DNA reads TGTGCCAGCCAGGTGGGGGCATGGCAGCCCCAGCATTTT. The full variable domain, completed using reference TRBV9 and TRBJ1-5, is DSGVTQTPKHLITATGQRVTLRCSPRSGDLSVYWYQQSLDQGLQFLIQYYNGEERAKGNILERFSAQQFPDLHSELNLSSLELGDSALYFCASQVGAWQPQHFGDGTRLSIL.

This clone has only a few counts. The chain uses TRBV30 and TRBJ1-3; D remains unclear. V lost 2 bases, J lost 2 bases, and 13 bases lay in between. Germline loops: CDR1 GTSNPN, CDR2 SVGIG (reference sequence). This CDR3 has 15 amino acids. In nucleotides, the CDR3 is TGTGCCTGGAGTCCTTTCCCCGGGCCTGGAAACACCATATATTTT. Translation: CAWSPFPGPGNTIYF.

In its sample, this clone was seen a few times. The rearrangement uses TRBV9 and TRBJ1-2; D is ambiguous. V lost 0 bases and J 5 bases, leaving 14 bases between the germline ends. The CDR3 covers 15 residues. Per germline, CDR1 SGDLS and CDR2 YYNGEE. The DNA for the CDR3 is TGTGCCAGCAGCGTAGAGCCCGAAGCCCTTTATGGCTACACCTTC. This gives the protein CASSVEPEALYGYTF.

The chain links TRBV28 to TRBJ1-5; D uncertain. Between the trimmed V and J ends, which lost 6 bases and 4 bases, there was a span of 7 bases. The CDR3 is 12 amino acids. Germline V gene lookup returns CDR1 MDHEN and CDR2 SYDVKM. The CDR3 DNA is TGTGCCAGCAGGCCAACTAATCAGCCCCAGCATTTT. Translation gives CASRPTNQPQHF.

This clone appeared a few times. The CDR3 coding sequence is TGTGCCAGCAGTTACTCGATGTATAACAGAGGCACTGAAGCTTTCTTT. Protein sequence: CASSYSMYNRGTEAFF. The chain couples TRBV6-8 to TRBJ1-1; D ambiguous. The CDR3 loop spans 16 amino acids. Germline assignment: CDR1 MNHGY and CDR2 SAAAGT. Trimming cost V 0 bases and J 4 bases, with 15 bases left between them.

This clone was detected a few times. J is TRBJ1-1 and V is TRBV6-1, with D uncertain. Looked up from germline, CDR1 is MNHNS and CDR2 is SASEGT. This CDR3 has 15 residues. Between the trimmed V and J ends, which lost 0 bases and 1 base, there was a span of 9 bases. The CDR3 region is CASSEAVYRNTEAFF. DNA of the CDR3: TGTGCCAGCAGTGAAGCGGTATACAGGAACACTGAAGCTTTCTTT.

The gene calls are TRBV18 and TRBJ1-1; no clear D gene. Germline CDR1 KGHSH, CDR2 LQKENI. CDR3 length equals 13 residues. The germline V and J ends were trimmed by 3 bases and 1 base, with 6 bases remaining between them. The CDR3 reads CASSPPENTEAFF. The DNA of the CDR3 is TGTGCCAGCTCACCGCCAGAGAACACTGAAGCTTTCTTT.

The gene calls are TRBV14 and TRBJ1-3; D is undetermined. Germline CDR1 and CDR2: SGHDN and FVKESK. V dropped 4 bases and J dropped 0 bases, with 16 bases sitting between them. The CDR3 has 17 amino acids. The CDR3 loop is CASSPSGRLGSGNTIYF. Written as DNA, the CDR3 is TGTGCCAGCAGCCCCTCGGGGAGACTGGGCTCTGGAAACACCATATATTTT.

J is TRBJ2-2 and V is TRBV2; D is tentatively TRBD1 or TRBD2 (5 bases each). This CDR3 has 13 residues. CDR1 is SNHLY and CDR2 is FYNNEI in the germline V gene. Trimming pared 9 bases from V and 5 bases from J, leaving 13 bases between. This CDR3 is CASEGERTGELFF. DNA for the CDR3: TGTGCCAGTGAAGGGGAGCGGACCGGGGAGCTGTTTTTT.

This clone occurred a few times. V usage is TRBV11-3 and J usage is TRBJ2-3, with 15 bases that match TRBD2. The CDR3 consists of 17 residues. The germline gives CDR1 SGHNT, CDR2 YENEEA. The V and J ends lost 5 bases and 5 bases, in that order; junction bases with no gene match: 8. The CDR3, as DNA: TGTGCCAGCAGCATACGGACTAGCGGGAGGGGGATAGATACGCAGTATTTT. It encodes CASSIRTSGRGIDTQYF. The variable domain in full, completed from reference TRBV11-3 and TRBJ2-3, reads EAGVVQSPRYKIIEKKQPVAFWCNPISGHNTLYWYLQNLGQGPELLIRYENEEAVDDSQLPKDRFSAERLKGVDSTLKIQPAELGDSAVYLCASSIRTSGRGIDTQYFGPGTRLTVL.

CDR3 in amino acids: CASSGAGRTQPQHF. The CDR3 DNA reads as TGTGCCAGCAGTGGCGCAGGGAGGACTCAGCCCCAGCATTTT. V is TRBV6-8 and J is TRBJ1-5; possible D gene TRBD1, 5 bases. CDR1 and CDR2 from the germline V gene are MNHGY and SAAAGT. CDR3 size: 14 residues. The V and J ends lost 5 bases and 6 bases respectively, with 14 bases between them.

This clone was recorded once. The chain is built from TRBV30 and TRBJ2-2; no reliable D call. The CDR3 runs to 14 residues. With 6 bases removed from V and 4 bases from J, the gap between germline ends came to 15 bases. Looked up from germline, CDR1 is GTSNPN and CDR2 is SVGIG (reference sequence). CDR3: CACGQRSITGELFF. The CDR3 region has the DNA TGTGCCTGCGGTCAACGGAGTATCACCGGGGAGCTGTTTTTT.

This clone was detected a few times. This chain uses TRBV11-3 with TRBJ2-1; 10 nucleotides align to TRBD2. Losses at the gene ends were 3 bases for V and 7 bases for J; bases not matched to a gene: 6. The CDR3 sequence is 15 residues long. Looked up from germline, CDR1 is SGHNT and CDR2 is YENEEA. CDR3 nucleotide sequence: TGTGCCAGCAGCTTGGTGGTAGCGGGAGGAAATGAGCAGTTCTTC. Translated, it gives CASSLVVAGGNEQFF.

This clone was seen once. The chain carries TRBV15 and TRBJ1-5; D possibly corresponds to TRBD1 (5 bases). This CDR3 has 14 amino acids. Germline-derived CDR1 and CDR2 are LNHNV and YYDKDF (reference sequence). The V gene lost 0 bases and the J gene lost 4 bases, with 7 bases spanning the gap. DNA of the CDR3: TGTGCCACCAGCAGAGACTCAGGGAATCAGCCCCAGCATTTT. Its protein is CATSRDSGNQPQHF.

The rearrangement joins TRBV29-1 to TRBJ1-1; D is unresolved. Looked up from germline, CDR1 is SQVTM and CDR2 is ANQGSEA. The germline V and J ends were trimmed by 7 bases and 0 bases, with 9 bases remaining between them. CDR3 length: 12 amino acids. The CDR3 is CSGAGMNTEAFF. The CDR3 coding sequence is TGCAGCGGGGCAGGCATGAACACTGAAGCTTTCTTT.

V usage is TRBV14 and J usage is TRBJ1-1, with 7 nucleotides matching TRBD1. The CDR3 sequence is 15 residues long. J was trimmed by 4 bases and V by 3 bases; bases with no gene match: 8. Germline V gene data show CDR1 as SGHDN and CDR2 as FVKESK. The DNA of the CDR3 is TGTGCCAGCAGCCAGCAGACAGGGCCTACCACTGAAGCTTTCTTT. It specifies CASSQQTGPTTEAFF.

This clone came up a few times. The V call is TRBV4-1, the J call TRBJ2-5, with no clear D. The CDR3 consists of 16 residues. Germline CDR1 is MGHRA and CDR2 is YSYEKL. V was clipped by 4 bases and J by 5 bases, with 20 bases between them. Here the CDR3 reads CASSRVYSQSSETQYF. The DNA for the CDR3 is TGCGCCAGCAGCCGTGTATACTCCCAATCGAGCGAGACCCAGTACTTC.

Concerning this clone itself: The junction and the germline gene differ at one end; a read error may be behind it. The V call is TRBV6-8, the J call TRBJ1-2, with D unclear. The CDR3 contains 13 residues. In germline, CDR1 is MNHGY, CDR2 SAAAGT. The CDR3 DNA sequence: TGTACCAGCAGTCTCGAGAGGTTCTATGGCTACACCTTC. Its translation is CTSSLERFYGYTF.

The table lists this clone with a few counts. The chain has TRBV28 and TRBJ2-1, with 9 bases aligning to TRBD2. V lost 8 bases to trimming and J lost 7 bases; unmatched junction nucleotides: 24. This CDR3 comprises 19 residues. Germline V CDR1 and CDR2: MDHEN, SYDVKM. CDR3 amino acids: CASQGTQGLASSFGNEQFF. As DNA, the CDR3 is TGTGCCAGCCAAGGAACCCAGGGACTAGCCTCATCTTTCGGGAATGAGCAGTTCTTC.

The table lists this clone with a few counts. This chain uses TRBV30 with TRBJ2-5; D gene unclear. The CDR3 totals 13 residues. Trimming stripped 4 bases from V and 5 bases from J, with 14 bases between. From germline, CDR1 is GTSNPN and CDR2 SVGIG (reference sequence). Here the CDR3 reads CAWNLKGFETQYF. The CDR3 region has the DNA TGTGCCTGGAACTTAAAGGGCTTTGAGACCCAGTACTTC.

CDR3 amino acids: CASSRTGDEAFF. The CDR3 DNA sequence: TGTGCCAGCTCGCGGACCGGGGACGAAGCTTTCTTT. J is TRBJ1-1 and V is TRBV18, with D tentatively TRBD1 (5 bases). The CDR3 sequence is 12 residues long. In germline, CDR1 is KGHSH, CDR2 LQKENI. Trimming left V 6 bases short and J 8 bases short, with 13 bases between.

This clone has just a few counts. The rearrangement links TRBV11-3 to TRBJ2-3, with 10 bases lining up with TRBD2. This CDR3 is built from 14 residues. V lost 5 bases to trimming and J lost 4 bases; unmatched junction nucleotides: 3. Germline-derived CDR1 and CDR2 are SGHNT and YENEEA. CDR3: CASSRGTSADTQYF. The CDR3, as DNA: TGTGCCAGCAGCCGCGGGACTAGCGCAGATACGCAGTATTTT.

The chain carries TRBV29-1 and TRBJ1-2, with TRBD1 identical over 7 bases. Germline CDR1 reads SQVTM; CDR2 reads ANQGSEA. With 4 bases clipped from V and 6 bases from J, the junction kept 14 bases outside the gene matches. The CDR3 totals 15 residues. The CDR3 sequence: CSVVLVGGGPDGYTF. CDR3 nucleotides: TGCAGCGTTGTTTTAGTAGGGGGCGGTCCGGATGGCTACACCTTC.

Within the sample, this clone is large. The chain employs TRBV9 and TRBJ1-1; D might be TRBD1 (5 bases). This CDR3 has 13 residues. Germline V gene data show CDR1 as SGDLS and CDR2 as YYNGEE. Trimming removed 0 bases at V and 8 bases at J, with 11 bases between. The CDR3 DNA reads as TGTGCCAGCAGCGTAGTAAGTGGGACCGAAGCTTTCTTT. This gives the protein CASSVVSGTEAFF.

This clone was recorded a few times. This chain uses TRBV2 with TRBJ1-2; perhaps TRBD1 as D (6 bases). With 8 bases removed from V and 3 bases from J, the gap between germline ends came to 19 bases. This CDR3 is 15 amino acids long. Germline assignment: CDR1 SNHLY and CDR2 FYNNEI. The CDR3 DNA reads TGTGCCAGCCCCTCGAAGGACAGAGCTTACTATGGCTACACCTTC. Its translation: CASPSKDRAYYGYTF.

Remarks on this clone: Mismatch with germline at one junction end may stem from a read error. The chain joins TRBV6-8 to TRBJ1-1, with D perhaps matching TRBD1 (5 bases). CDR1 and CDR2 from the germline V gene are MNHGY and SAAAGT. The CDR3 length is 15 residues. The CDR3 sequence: CASSYSLTANTEAFF. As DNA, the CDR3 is TGTGCCAGCAGCTACTCCTTGACAGCGAACACTGAAGCTTTCTTT.

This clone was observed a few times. Here the CDR3 reads CASSLGTGKGGYTF. The CDR3, as DNA: TGTGCCAGCAGCCTGGGGACAGGGAAAGGGGGCTACACCTTC. The V gene is TRBV11-3, the J gene TRBJ1-2; 9 nucleotides line up with TRBD1. The CDR3 extends over 14 amino acids. Germline lookup yields CDR1 SGHNT and CDR2 YENEEA. V dropped 5 bases and J dropped 8; count of bases not matched to a gene: 9. Drawing the rest from reference TRBV11-3 and TRBJ1-2, the complete variable domain is EAGVVQSPRYKIIEKKQPVAFWCNPISGHNTLYWYLQNLGQGPELLIRYENEEAVDDSQLPKDRFSAERLKGVDSTLKIQPAELGDSAVYLCASSLGTGKGGYTFGSGTRLTVV.